This entry lists 10 T cell receptor beta chains sequenced from one sample in a study of shared clonotypes between healthy human individuals. CD45RO-negative, CCR7-selected cells formed the naive CD8 fraction, which excluded terminally differentiated effector memory CD45RA+ cells. Produced via immunoSEQ multiplex PCR; TCRdb's table is partial and in-frame only. The sample consists of around 1.9 million clones, roughly 91% of them appearing once. Material for sequencing was naive CD8+ T cells from PBMCs. These receptors were taken from a man in his late teens or twenties in good health. Some clones in this sample may be carry-over from other donors' samples.

J is TRBJ1-2 and V is TRBV4-3; no firm D call. The CDR3 is 15 amino acids. The germline V and J ends were trimmed by 0 bases and 2 bases, with 10 bases remaining between them. Per germline, CDR1 LGHNA and CDR2 YSLEER. DNA for the CDR3: TGCGCCAGCAGCCAAGATCGTCTGGGAAACTATGGCTACACCTTC. This codes for CASSQDRLGNYGYTF.

The rearrangement uses TRBV7-9 and TRBJ2-7, with D unclear. CDR1 and CDR2 (germline): SEHNR, FQNEAQ (reference sequence). The CDR3 covers 12 residues. Trimming took 2 bases from V and 3 from J, leaving 5 bases between them. CDR3 protein: CASSLYIYEQYF. As DNA, the CDR3 is TGTGCCAGCAGCTTATATATCTACGAGCAGTACTTC.

The V and J genes are TRBV9 and TRBJ2-5, with 9 bases fitting TRBD1. Germline CDR1 and CDR2: SGDLS and YYNGEE. V gave up 4 bases and J gave up 7 bases; unmatched junction bases: 11. The CDR3 spans 15 residues. The CDR3 is CASSPRTGESATQYF. DNA for the CDR3: TGTGCCAGCAGCCCCCGGACAGGGGAGTCGGCGACCCAGTACTTC.

The genes are TRBV19 and TRBJ1-4; 7 bases map to TRBD1. From germline, CDR1 is LNHDA and CDR2 SQIVND (reference sequence). CDR3 length equals 15 residues. J was trimmed by 0 bases and V by 6 bases; bases with no gene match: 4. CDR3 sequence reads: CASRTGRSTNEKLFF. The CDR3 DNA reads TGTGCCAGTAGGACAGGGCGATCAACTAATGAAAAACTGTTTTTT.

The chain has TRBV11-1 and TRBJ2-1; 9 nucleotides agree with TRBD2. The CDR3 extends over 17 amino acids. CDR1 and CDR2 from the germline V gene are SGHAT and FQDESV (reference sequence). V lost 0 bases, J lost 4 bases, and 7 bases stayed unmatched. The CDR3 region has the DNA TGTGCCAGCAGCTTAGCGCTAAGGAGCGGGAGGTACAATGAGCAGTTCTTC. Protein: CASSLALRSGRYNEQFF.

This chain uses TRBV19 with TRBJ2-7, with 10 positions matching TRBD2. J gave up 6 bases and V 5 bases, and 7 bases lay outside the gene matches. The CDR3 loop spans 14 amino acids. CDR1 is LNHDA and CDR2 is SQIVND in the germline V gene (reference sequence). The DNA for the CDR3 is TGTGCCAGTAGTTTCCTAGCGGGAGCTTCCGAGCAGTACTTC. Translating gives CASSFLAGASEQYF.

The chain carries TRBV5-4 and TRBJ2-2; D not resolved. The V end was cut by 0 bases, the J end by 5 bases, with 8 bases between. The CDR3 loop spans 14 amino acids. Germline assignment: CDR1 SGHNT and CDR2 YYREEE (reference sequence). This CDR3 is CASSLGFGTGELFF. The CDR3 nucleotides are TGTGCCAGCAGCTTGGGTTTCGGGACCGGGGAGCTGTTTTTT.

The chain is built from TRBV9 and TRBJ1-2, with a possible D match to TRBD1 (5 bases). The CDR3 spans 15 residues. The V gene's germline CDR1 is SGDLS and CDR2 YYNGEE. The ends were cut back, 4 bases at V and 0 bases at J, with 13 bases in the middle. This CDR3 reads CASSSHLTANYGYTF. CDR3 DNA: TGTGCCAGCAGCTCGCATTTGACAGCTAACTATGGCTACACCTTC.

V usage is TRBV11-2 and J usage is TRBJ2-1; a possible D gene is TRBD2 (6 bases). V lost 7 bases, J lost 9 bases, and 16 bases lay in between. Per the germline V gene, CDR1 is SGHAT and CDR2 is FQNNGV. The CDR3 runs to 13 residues. This chain's CDR3 is CASKLGGWGEQFF. In DNA, the CDR3 is TGTGCCAGCAAACTAGGAGGGTGGGGTGAGCAGTTCTTC.

The V and J genes are TRBV7-3 and TRBJ1-1; 7 nucleotides match TRBD1. CDR1 and CDR2 from the germline V gene are SGHTA and FQGTGA. The junction had 10 bases not matched to a gene; V was cut back by 1 base and J by 8 bases. This CDR3 is 15 amino acids long. In nucleotides, the CDR3 is TGTGCCAGCAGCTTAATTGGAGGCCAGGGGGTCGAAGCTTTCTTT. It specifies CASSLIGGQGVEAFF.